The present entry profiles one T cell receptor (beta chain) with its context. Germline lookup yields CDR1 MNHEY and CDR2 SVGEGT. The CDR3 covers 15 residues. Trimming shortened V by 4 bases and J by 2 bases, and 14 bases separated the two germline ends. The extraction recovered at least 5.5 micrograms of total RNA per sample. A J-beta primer mix and a sample-barcoded 5' primer were used in a second PCR of about 7 to 12 cycles. One entry per CDR3 protein, called by TCRdb with MiXCR from the 5' RACE reads. The sample has about 1.6 million distinct CDR3 sequences, approximately 32% seen once; the top ten hold about 11%. This specimen belongs to a study of blood T cells in healthy people across ages.

Source material: blood. The TCR comes from a woman in her twenties or thirties in good health. The chain links TRBV6-2 or TRBV6-3 to TRBJ1-1, with D hard to call. CDR3 amino acids: CASSLFGQVNTEAFF. The DNA of the CDR3 is TGTGCCAGCAGTTTGTTCGGCCAGGTTAACACTGAAGCTTTCTTT.